The present entry profiles one TCR beta chain with its context. This receptor's antigen is unknown. Base-call qualities are not available, and no considerably larger clone is one nucleotide away. The entry originates in a study of metastatic and nonmetastatic thyroid tumors (dated by TCRdb to about 2020). Study-wide context: For patients with malignant and with benign thyroid disease, the researchers compared repertoires between peripheral blood samples and tumor or nodule tissue samples. Study-wide conclusions, independent of this receptor: In both blood and tumor samples, malignant tumors were reported to have significantly higher TCR beta diversity than benign nodules.

The germline V and J ends show losses of 6 bases and 4 bases respectively, and no gene match explains 7 bases of the junction. The CDR3 has 16 amino acids, counting the end cysteine and phenylalanine. Only the CDR3 region is kept as DNA, spanning 48 bases read in frame from base 1. CDR1 and CDR2 were assigned from the germline V gene as SNHLY and FYNNEI. The library was prepared using PCR. For sequencing, an Illumina HiSeq 4000 was employed. High-throughput sequencing was used to profile the TCR beta-chain CDR3 region of every patient. The original methods were these. CDR3 differences across clinicopathological groups were used to build a classifier for discriminating distant-metastatic papillary thyroid cancer patients. To measure repertoire diversity the researchers used the Shannon index, while the Morisita-Horn index served to gauge how similar the tumor and blood repertoires were. Using fastp trimming at Q25 and MiXCR clonotype assembly, TCRdb reanalyzed the public sequencing data and kept in-frame beta chains. TCRdb assigned the V and J calls; the authors' analysis was not used. Present in this sample are some 19,000 clones, roughly 26% of which were seen just once. The top ten constitute approximately 13% of the sample.

No treatment had been received by any patient before thyroid surgery. Patient clinical samples collected from about 2011 to 2018 were retrospectively analysed using T-cell receptor beta sequencing. Sequencing was carried out using tumor tissue. The chain is assembled from TRBV2 and TRBJ2-1; TRBD2 aligns with 12 central bases. The TCR was taken from a female donor with papillary thyroid cancer or a benign thyroid nodule (not recorded which). Some clones in this sample may be carry-over from other donors' samples. The encoded CDR3 is CASSGTSGPLYNEQFF. The DNA reads as follows: TGTGCCAGCAGCGGGACTAGCGGGCCCTTGTACAATGAGCAGTTCTTC.